This T cell receptor (beta chain) comes out of a study of blood T cell repertoires in COVID-19. Study context: The United States, Italy and Spain supplied acute and convalescent COVID-19 samples.

Measured with immunoSEQ multiplex PCR; TCRdb has only the in-frame clones, and not every one. Of roughly 100,000 clones listed, about 91% were seen once; the top ten hold 5.5% to 7%. Sequencing was carried out using peripheral blood. The clonotype comes from a human donor in a cohort sampled during active COVID-19.

The CDR3 sequence is CASSLDRGFGYTF. In DNA form, the CDR3 reads TGTGCCAGCAGCTTGGACAGGGGGTTTGGCTACACCTTC. This chain joins TRBV7-9 and TRBJ1-2; 10 nucleotides align to TRBD1. V shed 3 bases and J 7 bases; nucleotides not matched to a gene: 2. Per the germline V gene, CDR1 is SEHNR and CDR2 is FQNEAQ (reference sequence). There are 13 residues in the CDR3.